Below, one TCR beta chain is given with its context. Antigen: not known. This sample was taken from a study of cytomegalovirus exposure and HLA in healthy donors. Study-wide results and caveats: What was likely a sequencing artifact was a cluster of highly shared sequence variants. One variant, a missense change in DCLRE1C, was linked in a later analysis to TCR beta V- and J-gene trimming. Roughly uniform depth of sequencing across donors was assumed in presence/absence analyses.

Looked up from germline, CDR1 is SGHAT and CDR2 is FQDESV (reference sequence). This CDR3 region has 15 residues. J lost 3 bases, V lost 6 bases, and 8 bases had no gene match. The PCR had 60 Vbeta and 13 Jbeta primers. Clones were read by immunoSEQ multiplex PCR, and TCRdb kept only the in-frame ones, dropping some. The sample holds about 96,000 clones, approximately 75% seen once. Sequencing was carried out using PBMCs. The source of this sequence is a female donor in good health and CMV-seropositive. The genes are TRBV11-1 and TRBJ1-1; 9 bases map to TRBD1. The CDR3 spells CASRPLWDRDTEAFF. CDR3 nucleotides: TGTGCCAGCAGACCCCTTTGGGACAGGGACACTGAAGCTTTCTTT.